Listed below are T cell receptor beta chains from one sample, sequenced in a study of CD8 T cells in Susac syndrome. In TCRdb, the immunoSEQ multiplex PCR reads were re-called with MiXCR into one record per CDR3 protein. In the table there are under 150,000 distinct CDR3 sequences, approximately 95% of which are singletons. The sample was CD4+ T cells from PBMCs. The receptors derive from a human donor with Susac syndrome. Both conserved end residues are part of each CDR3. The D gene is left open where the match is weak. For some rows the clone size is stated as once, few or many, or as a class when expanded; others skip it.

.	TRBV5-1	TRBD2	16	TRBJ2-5	TGCGCCAGCAGCTTCACTAGCGGGAGGGCCGGGGAGACCCAGTACTTC	CASSFTSGRAGETQYF
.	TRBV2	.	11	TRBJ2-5	TGTGCCAGTAACAGAGTTGGGACCCAGTACTTC	CASNRVGTQYF
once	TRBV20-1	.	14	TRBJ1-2	TGCAGCGGTACGGTAACAAGTGGCATGTATGGCTACACCTTC	CSGTVTSGMYGYTF
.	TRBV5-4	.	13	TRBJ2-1	TGTGCCAGCAGCAAAGGGACGGGGGATGAGCAGTTCTTC	CASSKGTGDEQFF
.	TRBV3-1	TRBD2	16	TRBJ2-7	TGTGCCAGCAGCCCTACTAGCGGGACAAGCTCCTACGAGCAGTACTTC	CASSPTSGTSSYEQYF
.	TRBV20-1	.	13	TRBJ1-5	TGCAGTGCTAGAGAGGACGGGAATCAGCCCCAGCATTTT	CSAREDGNQPQHF
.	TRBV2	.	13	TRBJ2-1	TGTGCCAGCAGTGAAGGTCGGGGATCTGAACGGTTCTTC	CASSEGRGSERFF
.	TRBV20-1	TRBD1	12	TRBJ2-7	TGCAGTGCAAGGGACAGTCACTACGAGCAGTACTTC	CSARDSHYEQYF
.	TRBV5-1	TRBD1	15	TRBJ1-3	TGCGCCAGCAGCCGAGGACAGGACACTGGAAACACCATATATTTT	CASSRGQDTGNTIYF
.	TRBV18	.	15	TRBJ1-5	TGTGCCAGCTCCCCCGGGGGGCCGGGGGGACAGCCCCAGCATTTT	CASSPGGPGGQPQHF
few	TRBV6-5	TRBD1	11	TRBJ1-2	TGTGCCAGCGGAACAGGGGTGGGCTACACCTTC	CASGTGVGYTF
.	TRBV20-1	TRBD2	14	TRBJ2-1	TGCAGTGCCGAAGGACTAGCGGGGTACAATGAGCAGTTCTTC	CSAEGLAGYNEQFF
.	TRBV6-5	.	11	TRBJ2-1	TGTGCCAGCAGAAGGTGGGATGAGCAGTTCTTC	CASRRWDEQFF
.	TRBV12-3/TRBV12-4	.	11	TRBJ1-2	TGTGCCAGCAGTTTAAATGCCGGCTACACCTTC	CASSLNAGYTF
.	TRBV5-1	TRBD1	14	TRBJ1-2	TGCGCCAGCGCCTCGGGACAGGAGTCACTTGGCTACACCTTC	CASASGQESLGYTF
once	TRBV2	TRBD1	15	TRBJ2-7	TGTGCCAGCTCCGAACAGGGGAAAATCTCCTACGAGCAGTACTTC	CASSEQGKISYEQYF
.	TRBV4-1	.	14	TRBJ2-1	TGCGCCAGCAGCCAAGTGAGTGGTAACAATGAGCAGTTCTTC	CASSQVSGNNEQFF
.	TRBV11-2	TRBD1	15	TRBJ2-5	TGTGCCAGCAGCTTCGGACAGGGGGCTTGGGAGACCCAGTACTTC	CASSFGQGAWETQYF
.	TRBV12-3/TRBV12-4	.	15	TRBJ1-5	TGTGCCAGCAGTCCTCAGGGATTAAGCAATCAGCCCCAGCATTTT	CASSPQGLSNQPQHF
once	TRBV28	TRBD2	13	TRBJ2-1	TGTGCCAGTGGACTAGCGGTACACAATGAGCAGTTCTTC	CASGLAVHNEQFF
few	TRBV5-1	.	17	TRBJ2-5	TGCGCCAGCAGCTTCGGGAGTTCGTTGGCCGTTGGGGAGACCCAGTACTTC	CASSFGSSLAVGETQYF
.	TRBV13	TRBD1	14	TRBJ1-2	TGTGCCAGCAGCCGCACCGGACAGGGGACTGGCTACACCTTC	CASSRTGQGTGYTF
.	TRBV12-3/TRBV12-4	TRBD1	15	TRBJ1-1	TGTGCCAGCAGTTTGAGGGGGCTGGAGAACACTGAAGCTTTCTTT	CASSLRGLENTEAFF
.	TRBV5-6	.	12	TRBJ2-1	TGTGCCAGCAGCTCTGACTACAATGAGCAGTTCTTC	CASSSDYNEQFF
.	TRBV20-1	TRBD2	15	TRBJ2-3	TGCAGTGCTAGAGAGAAAGCGGGAGTGTCAGATACGCAGTATTTT	CSAREKAGVSDTQYF
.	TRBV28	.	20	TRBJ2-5	TGTGCCAGCAGTCATAACCCCCCATTAAGGGGAGGGGGTAAAGGAGAGACCCAGTACTTC	CASSHNPPLRGGGKGETQYF
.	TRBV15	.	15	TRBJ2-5	TGTGCCACCAGCAGGTCTAGCGAATGGGGGGAGACCCAGTACTTC	CATSRSSEWGETQYF
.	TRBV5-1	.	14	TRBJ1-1	TGCGCCAGCAGCTCGGAGGGGTTGTTGACTGAAGCTTTCTTT	CASSSEGLLTEAFF
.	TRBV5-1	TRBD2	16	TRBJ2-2	TGCGCCAGCAGTTATAGCGGGGGGCACGACACCGGGGAGCTGTTTTTT	CASSYSGGHDTGELFF
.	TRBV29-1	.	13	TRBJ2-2	TGCAGCGTTACACGGGAGAGGGGCGGGGAGCTGTTTTTT	CSVTRERGGELFF
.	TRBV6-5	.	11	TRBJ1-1	TGTGCCAGCAGTATGAACACTGAAGCTTTCTTT	CASSMNTEAFF
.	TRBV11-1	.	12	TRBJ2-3	TGTGCCAGCAGCCCCGACAGGGATACGCAGTATTTT	CASSPDRDTQYF
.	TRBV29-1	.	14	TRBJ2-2	TGCAGCGTCTCGGGACAAACAAGTCCCGGGGAGCTGTTTTTT	CSVSGQTSPGELFF
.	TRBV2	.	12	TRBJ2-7	TGTGCCAGCAGTGGGGGGGCCCGCGAGCAGTACTTC	CASSGGAREQYF
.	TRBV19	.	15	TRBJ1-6	TGTGCCAGTAGTACCTCGGACAATTGGGATTCACCCCTCCACTTT	CASSTSDNWDSPLHF
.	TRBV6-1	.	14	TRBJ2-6	TGTGCCAGCAGTGATACTTCTGGGGCCAACGTCCTGACTTTC	CASSDTSGANVLTF
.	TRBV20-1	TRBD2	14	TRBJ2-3	TGCAGTGCTAGTTCTAGCGGGGATACAGATACGCAGTATTTT	CSASSSGDTDTQYF
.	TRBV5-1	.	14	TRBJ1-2	TGCGCCAGCAGCTTGGACGGCCGAGAGCGCGGCTACACCTTC	CASSLDGRERGYTF
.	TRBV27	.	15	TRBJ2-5	TGTGCCAGCAGTTATCGAGGGTTAGGGCAAGAGACCCAGTACTTC	CASSYRGLGQETQYF
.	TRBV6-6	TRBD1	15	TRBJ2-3	TGTGCCAGCAGTAAGCGGACAGGGACCACAGATACGCAGTATTTT	CASSKRTGTTDTQYF
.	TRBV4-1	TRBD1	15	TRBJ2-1	TGCGCCAGCAGCCCCCCCGGGACAGGGAGGTATGAGCAGTTCTTC	CASSPPGTGRYEQFF
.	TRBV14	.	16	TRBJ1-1	TGTGCCAGCAGCCAAGGAAGAGGCTCGCCGAACACTGAAGCTTTCTTT	CASSQGRGSPNTEAFF
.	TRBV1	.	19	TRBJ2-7	TGCACCAGCAGCCAAGACGGTCCGTCGCGGGGTATCACCTACTACGAGCAGTACTTC	CTSSQDGPSRGITYYEQYF
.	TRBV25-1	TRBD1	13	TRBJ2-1	TGTGCCAGCAGTGAGCGGACAGGGGATGAGCAGTTCTTC	CASSERTGDEQFF
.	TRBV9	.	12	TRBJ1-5	TGTGCCAGCTCGGGGGTCCCTCAGCCCCAGCATTTT	CASSGVPQPQHF